These 29 T cell receptor beta chains came from one sample sequenced in a study of sequential checkpoint blockade in melanoma. Specified treatment: randomized to nivolumab then ipilimumab (arm A) or the reverse (arm B). Sequencing used immunoSEQ multiplex PCR; TCRdb keeps in-frame clones, though not all of them. This table has over 15,000 clones, 55% to 70% appearing once. Sequencing was performed on CD8+ T cells sorted from blood (inferred from file names), taken from a patient given nivolumab and ipilimumab in sequence. These receptors were collected from a human donor with melanoma.

V gene TRBV2 combines with J gene TRBJ1-6; 7 positions agree with TRBD1. V lost 6 bases to trimming and J lost 0 bases; unmatched junction nucleotides: 5. The CDR3 is 16 residues long. From germline, CDR1 is SNHLY and CDR2 FYNNEI. CDR3 residues: CASRQQGSSYNSPLHF. Written as DNA, the CDR3 is TGTGCCAGCAGGCAACAGGGGAGCTCCTATAATTCACCCCTCCACTTT. Looking up the rest from reference TRBV2 and TRBJ1-6 gives the full variable domain: EPEVTQTPSHQVTQMGQEVILRCVPISNHLYFYWYRQILGQKVEFLVSFYNNEISEKSEIFDDQFSVERPDGSNFTLKIRSTKLEDSAMYFCASRQQGSSYNSPLHFGNGTRLTVT.

The chain joins TRBV5-1 to TRBJ1-4; D might be TRBD1 (6 bases). CDR3 length: 16 residues. CDR1 and CDR2 (germline): SGHRS, YFSETQ. The V and J ends lost 4 bases and 3 bases respectively, with 16 bases between them. The CDR3 loop reads CASSVGQFGPNEKLFF. The DNA for the CDR3 is TGCGCCAGCAGCGTCGGACAGTTCGGTCCTAATGAAAAACTGTTTTTT.

This clone was counted only a few times. The chain carries TRBV2 and TRBJ2-1; D not certain. Germline V gene sequence: CDR1 SNHLY, CDR2 FYNNEI. The CDR3 runs 13 residues. V was shortened by 7 bases and J by 8 bases, with 15 bases between the two germline ends. The chain's CDR3 is CASTPSVLHEQFF. For the CDR3, the DNA is TGTGCCAGCACCCCGTCAGTCCTGCATGAGCAGTTCTTC. The variable domain in full, with the rest retrieved from reference TRBV2 and TRBJ2-1, is EPEVTQTPSHQVTQMGQEVILRCVPISNHLYFYWYRQILGQKVEFLVSFYNNEISEKSEIFDDQFSVERPDGSNFTLKIRSTKLEDSAMYFCASTPSVLHEQFFGPGTRLTVL.

The chain recombines TRBV10-3 with TRBJ2-7, with 9 bases lining up with TRBD2. Trimming at V came to 10 bases and at J to 2 bases, leaving 15 bases not matched to a gene. The CDR3 is 16 residues long. CDR1 and CDR2 from the germline V gene are ENHRY and SYGVKD. The CDR3 loop is CATSGLATSSTYEQYF. The CDR3, as DNA: TGTGCCACCTCCGGACTAGCGACCTCATCTACCTACGAGCAGTACTTC.

This chain uses TRBV18 with TRBJ2-3; TRBD1 might be the D (6 bases). Trimming took 3 bases from V and 4 from J, leaving 23 bases between them. The CDR3 loop spans 18 amino acids. CDR1 and CDR2 (germline): KGHSH, LQKENI. CDR3 loop: CASSPRAGAVVAADTQYF. CDR3 coding DNA: TGTGCCAGCTCACCCCGGGCAGGGGCAGTAGTTGCGGCAGATACGCAGTATTTT. The full variable domain, completed using reference TRBV18 and TRBJ2-3, is NAGVMQNPRHLVRRRGQEARLRCSPMKGHSHVYWYRQLPEEGLKFMVYLQKENIIDESGMPKERFSAEFPKEGPSILRIQQVVRGDSAAYFCASSPRAGAVVAADTQYFGPGTRLTVL.

The V and J genes are TRBV11-2 and TRBJ2-1, with 11 nucleotides matching TRBD2. Trimming cost V 5 bases and J 0 bases; bases outside gene matches: 3. The CDR3 loop spans 16 amino acids. Per germline, CDR1 SGHAT and CDR2 FQNNGV. The CDR3 DNA reads as TGTGCCAGCAGCCAAACTAGCGGGAGCTCCTACAATGAGCAGTTCTTC. It specifies CASSQTSGSSYNEQFF.

The gene calls are TRBV27 and TRBJ1-1, with D possibly being TRBD1 (5 bases). Germline CDR1 MNHEY, CDR2 SMNVEV (reference sequence). V dropped 7 bases and J dropped 0 bases, with 12 bases sitting between them. This CDR3 has 14 amino acids. The CDR3 nucleotides are TGTGCCAGCATTGGGGGGGGAATGAACACTGAAGCTTTCTTT. Residues: CASIGGGMNTEAFF.

By share, this clone counts as large. The chain combines TRBV4-1 with TRBJ2-7; D might be TRBD1 (6 bases). The CDR3 runs to 12 residues. V was pared by 6 bases and J by 5 bases, with 11 bases between. The germline V gene encodes CDR1 MGHRA and CDR2 YSYEKL. CDR3 in amino acids: CASSDGTHEQYF. In nucleotides, the CDR3 is TGCGCCAGCAGTGACGGGACACACGAGCAGTACTTC.

The chain has TRBV27 and TRBJ2-3, with 8 bases aligning to TRBD2. Trimming cost V 3 bases and J 4 bases; bases outside gene matches: 9. The CDR3 contains 16 residues. CDR1 is MNHEY and CDR2 is SMNVEV in the germline V gene (reference sequence). CDR3 nucleotides: TGTGCCAGCAGTTTCCTCACCGGGACTAGTGCAGATACGCAGTATTTT. This sequence encodes CASSFLTGTSADTQYF.

In its sample, this clone was seen a few times. The chain joins TRBV10-3 to TRBJ2-1, with 8 bases fitting TRBD2. The germline V gene has CDR1 ENHRY and CDR2 SYGVKD. The CDR3 is 15 residues long. The trim removed 11 bases at V and 7 bases at J, leaving 16 bases unmatched. Here the CDR3 reads CAGSGGNSGSNEQFF. In DNA form, the CDR3 reads TGTGCCGGCAGCGGCGGAAACAGCGGGAGTAATGAGCAGTTCTTC.

The chain uses TRBV13 and TRBJ2-1; TRBD2 might be the D (5 bases). This CDR3 has 14 residues. V lost 2 bases, J lost 4 bases, and 9 bases lay in between. Germline V gene data show CDR1 as PRHDT and CDR2 as FYEKMQ (reference sequence). The CDR3 reads CASSLPGIYNEQFF. The CDR3 DNA reads as TGTGCCAGCAGCTTACCCGGGATATACAATGAGCAGTTCTTC.

Of note for this clone: Other DNA sequences within the sample encode an identical CDR3. CDR3 sequence: CSVRRESSYEQYF. CDR3 DNA sequence: TGCAGCGTGAGACGGGAGAGCTCCTACGAGCAGTACTTC. The chain joins TRBV29-1 to TRBJ2-7; a weak D match, TRBD2 (6 bases). Trimming shortened V by 6 bases and J by 0 bases, and 12 bases separated the two germline ends. This CDR3 region has 13 residues. The germline V gene has CDR1 SQVTM and CDR2 ANQGSEA.

The V and J genes are TRBV10-3 and TRBJ2-7, with TRBD2 identical over 13 bases. The CDR3 runs 19 residues. V dropped 2 bases and J dropped 0; count of bases not matched to a gene: 10. Germline V gives CDR1 ENHRY, CDR2 SYGVKD. The CDR3 here is CAISETRTSGSPRSYEQYF. CDR3 nucleotides: TGTGCCATCAGTGAGACTAGGACTAGCGGGAGCCCACGCTCCTACGAGCAGTACTTC.

This clone has only one observation. V and J are TRBV28 and TRBJ1-1; D remains ambiguous. V was shortened by 7 bases and J by 5 bases, with 14 bases between the two germline ends. The germline CDR1 and CDR2 sequences are MDHEN and SYDVKM. There are 13 residues in the CDR3. Here the CDR3 DNA reads TGTGCCAGCACCCCCGGTACGGGTACTGAAGCTTTCTTT. The encoded protein is CASTPGTGTEAFF.

This chain joins TRBV15 and TRBJ2-5, with 8 bases identical to TRBD2. Germline V gives CDR1 LNHNV, CDR2 YYDKDF (reference sequence). The V gene end was trimmed by 3 bases and the J gene end by 7 bases; junction bases not matched to a gene: 13. The length of the CDR3 is 16 residues. The CDR3 is CATSSESGSALGTQYF. DNA for the CDR3: TGTGCCACCAGCAGTGAAAGCGGGAGCGCCTTGGGGACCCAGTACTTC.

The sample holds a few counts of this clone. The genes are TRBV7-3 and TRBJ2-1, with 12 bases lining up with TRBD2. The CDR3 spans 17 residues. V was pared by 1 base and J by 7 bases, with 8 bases of the junction left unmatched. Germline CDR1 and CDR2: SGHTA and FQGTGA. In nucleotides, the CDR3 is TGTGCCAGCAGCTTAATAACTAGCGGGAGGAAGGATAATGAGCAGTTCTTC. Its translation is CASSLITSGRKDNEQFF.

The gene calls are TRBV4-2 and TRBJ2-2; 13 bases fit TRBD2. J gave up 1 base and V 0 bases, and 2 bases lay outside the gene matches. The germline CDR1 and CDR2 sequences are LGHNA and YNFKEQ. The CDR3 has 18 residues. CDR3 loop: CASSQERTSGGNTGELFF. In DNA, the CDR3 is TGTGCCAGCAGCCAAGAAAGGACTAGCGGGGGGAACACCGGGGAGCTGTTTTTT.

V usage is TRBV9 and J usage is TRBJ1-2; 7 bases are a match to TRBD1. There are 15 residues in the CDR3. With V trimmed by 4 bases and J by 5 bases, 11 bases remained unmatched. The V gene's germline CDR1 is SGDLS and CDR2 YYNGEE. The CDR3 coding sequence is TGTGCCAGCAGCTCCATAGGGACAGAGCCTTATGGCTACACCTTC. Translation: CASSSIGTEPYGYTF.

The chain carries TRBV27 and TRBJ1-5; D is possibly TRBD1 (5 bases). The CDR3 runs to 15 residues. V was cut by 6 bases and J by 4 bases, with 16 bases left in between. Germline CDR1 MNHEY, CDR2 SMNVEV (reference sequence). The CDR3 region is CASSLSTALNQPQHF. CDR3 DNA: TGTGCCAGCAGCCTTTCGACAGCCTTGAATCAGCCCCAGCATTTT.

Comment on this clone: One end of the junction is discordant with germline, which a read error may explain. V and J are TRBV7-7 and TRBJ2-5, with D possibly TRBD1 on 6 matching bases. The end of the DNA fits TRBJ2-7 better, so the J call may be wrong. The CDR3 consists of 15 residues. Germline CDR1 SSHAT, CDR2 FNYEAQ (reference sequence). The CDR3 loop reads CASSLAKGDPYEQYF. The CDR3 DNA sequence: TGTGCTAGCAGCTTAGCGAAGGGGGATCCCTACGAGCAGTACTTC.

With respect to this clone: One end of the junction does not line up with germline, which may come from a read error. This chain uses TRBV5-5 with TRBJ2-6; D gene unclear. Looked up from germline, CDR1 is SGHKS and CDR2 is YYEKEE (reference sequence). This CDR3 has 16 amino acids. Here the CDR3 DNA reads TGCGCCAGCAGCCAAGATGGCGGCTCTGGGGCCAACGTCCTGACTTTC. It translates to CASSQDGGSGANVLTF.

V usage is TRBV19 and J usage is TRBJ2-1; TRBD1 might be the D (5 bases). V dropped 7 bases and J dropped 3 bases, with 13 bases sitting between them. The CDR3 sequence is 14 residues long. Germline-derived CDR1 and CDR2 are LNHDA and SQIVND (reference sequence). In DNA form, the CDR3 reads TGTGCCAGTACAGAATGGGGCAGCTACAATGAGCAGTTCTTC. Translating gives CASTEWGSYNEQFF.

For the CDR3, the DNA is TGTGCCAGCACCCCGACTAAAACAACGGGGGAGACCCAGTACTTC. It yields the protein CASTPTKTTGETQYF. The chain joins TRBV28 to TRBJ2-5, with D tentatively TRBD2 (5 bases). The germline CDR1 and CDR2 sequences are MDHEN and SYDVKM. CDR3 length: 15 amino acids. V lost 7 bases and J 5 bases, leaving 20 bases between the germline ends.

The chain links TRBV4-3 to TRBJ2-7; 11 bases align to TRBD2. The V segment lost 0 bases and the J segment 1 base; nucleotides outside the gene matches: 5. The CDR3 sequence is 17 residues long. Germline V gene lookup returns CDR1 LGHNA and CDR2 YSLEER. The CDR3 loop is CASSQDLGLAVSYEQYF. CDR3 nucleotides: TGCGCCAGCAGCCAAGATTTGGGACTAGCGGTTTCCTACGAGCAGTACTTC.

The rearrangement links TRBV7-9 to TRBJ2-5, with 10 positions matching TRBD1. V shed 2 bases, J shed 5 bases, and the junction held 5 bases outside the gene matches. The CDR3 has 15 amino acids. Per germline, CDR1 SEHNR and CDR2 FQNEAQ (reference sequence). CDR3 sequence reads: CASSLRQGARETQYF. The CDR3 bases are TGTGCCAGCAGCTTAAGACAGGGGGCGCGGGAGACCCAGTACTTC.

The chain recombines TRBV7-9 with TRBJ2-7; 7 bases line up with TRBD2. The CDR3 has 17 residues. Germline V gives CDR1 SEHNR, CDR2 FQNEAQ (reference sequence). V lost 4 bases to trimming and J lost 0 bases; unmatched junction nucleotides: 12. CDR3: CASSSTVAGGSSYEQYF. CDR3 coding DNA: TGTGCCAGCAGCTCCACGGTAGCCGGCGGGAGCTCCTACGAGCAGTACTTC.

In its sample, this clone was seen once. The chain carries TRBV4-1 and TRBJ2-7; no definite D call. V dropped 1 base and J dropped 4 bases, with 14 bases sitting between them. Germline values: CDR1 MGHRA, CDR2 YSYEKL. This CDR3 spans 15 amino acids. This CDR3 reads CASSQGPSGLYEQYF. CDR3 DNA: TGCGCCAGCAGCCAAGGTCCGTCTGGGCTTTACGAGCAGTACTTC.

The V call is TRBV13, the J call TRBJ2-7; perhaps TRBD2 as D (6 bases). This CDR3 contains 14 residues. V was pared by 4 bases and J by 0 bases, with 10 bases between. CDR1 is PRHDT and CDR2 is FYEKMQ in the germline V gene (reference sequence). In DNA, the CDR3 is TGTGCCAGCAGCTCTTTTAGCGGCTCCTACGAGCAGTACTTC. Its protein is CASSSFSGSYEQYF.

This clone was counted only a few times. A far larger clone is one base from this, pointing to a likely read error. The V call is TRBV4-1, the J call TRBJ2-7; D might be TRBD1 (6 bases). The CDR3 extends over 12 amino acids. CDR1 is MGHRA, CDR2 YSYEKL, per germline. CDR3 DNA sequence: TGCGCCAGCAGTGACGGGACACACGAGCACTACTTC. Its translation is CASSDGTHEHYF.